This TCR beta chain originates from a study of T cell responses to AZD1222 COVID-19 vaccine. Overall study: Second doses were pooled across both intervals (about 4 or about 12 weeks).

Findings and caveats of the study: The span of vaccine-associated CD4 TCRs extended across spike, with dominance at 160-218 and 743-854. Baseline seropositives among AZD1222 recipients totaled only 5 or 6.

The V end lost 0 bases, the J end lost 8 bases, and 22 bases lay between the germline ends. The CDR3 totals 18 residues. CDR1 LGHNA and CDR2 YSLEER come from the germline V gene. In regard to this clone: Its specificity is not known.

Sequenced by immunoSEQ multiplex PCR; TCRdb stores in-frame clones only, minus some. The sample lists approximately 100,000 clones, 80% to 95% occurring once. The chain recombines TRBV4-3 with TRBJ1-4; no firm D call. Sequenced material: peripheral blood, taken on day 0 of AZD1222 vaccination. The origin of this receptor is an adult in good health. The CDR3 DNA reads TGCGCCAGCAGCCAAGATCATGCCGGCACACTGGTAGACGAAAAACTGTTTTTT. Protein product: CASSQDHAGTLVDEKLFF.